These T cell receptor beta chains were read from a single sample in a study of vaccination effects on CD4 cells after COVID-19. The antigens for these receptors are not known. TCRdb's copy holds only in-frame clones and misses some; the assay was immunoSEQ multiplex PCR. Among tens of thousands of clones, roughly 80% were seen once, and the ten largest hold more than 8.5%. The specimen comprised CD4+ T cells from PBMCs cultured with HCoV-NL63 spike peptides, sampled after COVID-19 vaccination. The receptors derive from a human donor who received a COVID-19 vaccine. The CDR3 runs from the conserved cysteine through the conserved F or W. Each record gives: CDR3 protein, D gene, V gene, J gene. D genes are given only for firm matches.

CDR3: CSASSPVATYEQYF
D: .
V: TRBV20-1
J: TRBJ2-7

CDR3: CATRAMGSGRYEQYF
D: .
V: TRBV11-2
J: TRBJ2-7

CDR3: CSADRGYGYTF
D: .
V: TRBV29-1
J: TRBJ1-2

CDR3: CASSSPGGIMNTEAFF
D: .
V: TRBV9
J: TRBJ1-1

CDR3: CASSSRTSGGQETQYF
D: TRBD2
V: TRBV6-5
J: TRBJ2-5

CDR3: CASSLVPGGEETQYF
D: TRBD1
V: TRBV5-1
J: TRBJ2-5

CDR3: CASSLGHSQFGGYTF
D: .
V: TRBV5-6
J: TRBJ1-2

CDR3: CASSPAGRQPQHF
D: .
V: TRBV11-2
J: TRBJ1-5

CDR3: CASSLVRNVGAGELFF
D: .
V: TRBV11-2
J: TRBJ2-2

CDR3: CASIKRRQGGTEAFF
D: TRBD1
V: TRBV6-5
J: TRBJ1-1

CDR3: CASSPRDRHNYGYTF
D: TRBD1
V: TRBV5-1
J: TRBJ1-2

CDR3: CASSQGLAESSYNEQFF
D: TRBD2
V: TRBV4-2
J: TRBJ2-1

CDR3: CASSPGGQGRAEAFF
D: TRBD1
V: TRBV6-5
J: TRBJ1-1

CDR3: CASSQVRVSGNTIYF
D: .
V: TRBV3-1/TRBV3-2
J: TRBJ1-3

CDR3: CASSHGGLRRYEQYF
D: .
V: TRBV7-6
J: TRBJ2-7

CDR3: CASSEGLAGGGRFF
D: TRBD2
V: TRBV6-1
J: TRBJ2-1

CDR3: CSVAQAGRETQYF
D: .
V: TRBV29-1
J: TRBJ2-5